This TCR beta chain appears in the sequencing data of a study of technical replicates of blood from a few donors. Produced via immunoSEQ multiplex PCR; TCRdb's table is partial and in-frame only. There are approximately 81,000 clones in the sample; roughly 96% occur only once, and under 0.2% lies in the top ten. Germline V gene sequence: CDR1 SGHAT, CDR2 FQNNGV. With V trimmed by 5 bases and J by 2 bases, 11 bases remained unmatched. This CDR3 has 16 amino acids. The genes are TRBV11-2 and TRBJ1-2, with 7 bases lining up with TRBD1. This clonotype was obtained from a human donor in good health. The sequencing input was T cells isolated from PBMCs. The CDR3 bases are TGTGCCAGCAGCCTAGTAGGGGGCAGCGGGAACTATGGCTACACCTTC. It codes for CASSLVGGSGNYGYTF.